The 7 T cell receptor beta chains in this list originate from one sample, sequenced in a study of glioma-infiltrating T cells. Amplification of TCR alpha and beta CDR3 regions from RNA used iRepertoire nested multiplex PCR. In TCRdb, the multiplex PCR reads were re-called with MiXCR into one record per CDR3 protein. The sample lists 300,000 to 450,000 distinct CDR3 sequences; roughly 41% were seen once. The sequenced sample was glioma tissue, nonneoplastic brain tissue, or PBMCs (not recorded which). The origin of the receptors is a human donor with low-grade glioma or glioblastoma, undergoing nonglioma brain surgery, or in good health (not recorded which).

This clonotype was detected many times. This sequence joins TRBV6-1 and TRBJ2-7; D unresolved. The CDR3 is 16 amino acids. From germline, CDR1 is MNHNS and CDR2 SASEGT. Trimming removed 5 bases at V and 6 bases at J, with 23 bases between. The CDR3 nucleotides are TGTGCCAGCAGTCCCTCCCCTCTGGGCTCTAAATCCGAGCAGTACTTC. The encoded protein is CASSPSPLGSKSEQYF.

This clonotype was found once. The chain uses TRBV28 and TRBJ1-1; D perhaps matches TRBD1 (6 bases). The CDR3 runs to 14 residues. Germline CDR1 MDHEN, CDR2 SYDVKM. V was pared by 10 bases and J by 6 bases, with 21 bases between. CDR3 in DNA: TGTGCCATCAGCCCCTCGGGGGGCGCGGCTGAAGCTTTCTTT. Its protein product is CAISPSGGAAEAFF.

Comment on this clonotype: The limits of the CDR3 on the DNA are not certain, so only TCRdb's listed CDR3 is given. The V call is TRBV7-2, the J call TRBJ2-1; whether TRBD1, the table's D call, matches the DNA was not checked. CDR1 SGHTA and CDR2 FQGNSA come from the germline V gene. Ends included, the CDR3 has 21 residues. CDR3 in amino acids: CASSFYICSVGTGAYYNEQFF.

This clonotype was recorded at least ten times. J is TRBJ2-1 and V is TRBV15, with TRBD2 matching 10 bases. Looked up from germline, CDR1 is LNHNV and CDR2 is YYDKDF (reference sequence). This CDR3 is 15 amino acids long. With 1 base clipped from V and 8 bases from J, the junction kept 5 bases outside the gene matches. CDR3 sequence reads: CATSRAPSGSDEQFF. CDR3 DNA: TGTGCCACCAGCAGAGCCCCTAGCGGGAGTGATGAGCAGTTCTTC. Drawing the rest from reference TRBV15 and TRBJ2-1, the complete variable domain is DAMVIQNPRYQVTQFGKPVTLSCSQTLNHNVMYWYQQKSSQAPKLLFHYYDKDFNNEADTPDNFQSRRPNTSFCFLDIRSPGLGDTAMYLCATSRAPSGSDEQFFGPGTRLTVL.

The chain employs TRBV4-1 and TRBJ2-3; no firm D call. Germline CDR1 reads MGHRA; CDR2 reads YSYEKL. This CDR3 is built from 14 residues. V dropped 0 bases and J dropped 6 bases, with 10 bases sitting between them. DNA of the CDR3: TGCGCCAGCAGCCAAGATATCCACACGGATACGCAGTATTTT. Translating it yields CASSQDIHTDTQYF.

Details on this clonotype: The junction differs from germline at one of its ends, possibly a read error. The CDR3 DNA reads TGTGCCAGCGGTTACGGGATGGGGGACAGGGTAGGCTATGGCTACACCTTC. This translates into CASGYGMGDRVGYGYTF. The chain has TRBV6-2 or TRBV6-3 and TRBJ1-2, with TRBD1 matching 9 bases. The CDR3 is 17 amino acids. CDR1 is MNHEY, CDR2 SVGEGT, per germline.

Concerning this clonotype: Its ends do not fully match the called genes, so a read error is possible. The chain combines TRBV27 with TRBJ2-2, with TRBD1 identical over 9 bases. Germline V gives CDR1 MNHEY, CDR2 SMNVEV (reference sequence). The CDR3 is made up of 14 amino acids. In DNA, the CDR3 is TGTGCCAGCAGTTTAACAGGGGGCCCCGGGGAGCTGGTTTTT. Protein sequence: CASSLTGGPGELVF.